The following is a TCR beta chain sequence with its context. Sequencing was performed with immunoSEQ multiplex PCR; in TCRdb, only in-frame clones are kept and a portion is missing. The data show around 80,000 clones, with 90% to 95% seen just once and about 0.27% held by the top ten. These data originate in a study of technical replicates of blood from a few donors. The CDR3 contains 11 residues. CDR1 is MNHNS, CDR2 SASEGT, per germline. The chain uses TRBV6-1 and TRBJ1-2; D gene unclear. The receptor was derived from a human donor in good health. Material for sequencing was T cells isolated from PBMCs. Here the CDR3 DNA reads TGTGCGCTCGACAAGTACTATGGCTACACCTTC. Its protein product is CALDKYYGYTF.